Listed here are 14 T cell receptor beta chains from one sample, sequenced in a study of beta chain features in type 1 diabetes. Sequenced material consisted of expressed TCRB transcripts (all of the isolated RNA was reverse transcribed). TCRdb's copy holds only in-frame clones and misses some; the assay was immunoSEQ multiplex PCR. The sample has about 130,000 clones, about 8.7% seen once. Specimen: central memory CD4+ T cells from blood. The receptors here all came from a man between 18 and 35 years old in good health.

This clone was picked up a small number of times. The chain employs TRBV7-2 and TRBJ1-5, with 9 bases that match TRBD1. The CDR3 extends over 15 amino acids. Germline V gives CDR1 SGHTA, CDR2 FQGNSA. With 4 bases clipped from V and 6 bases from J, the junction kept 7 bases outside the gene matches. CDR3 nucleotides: TGTGCCAGCAGCTCGAACAGGGGGCGTAGTCAGCCCCAGCATTTT. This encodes CASSSNRGRSQPQHF.

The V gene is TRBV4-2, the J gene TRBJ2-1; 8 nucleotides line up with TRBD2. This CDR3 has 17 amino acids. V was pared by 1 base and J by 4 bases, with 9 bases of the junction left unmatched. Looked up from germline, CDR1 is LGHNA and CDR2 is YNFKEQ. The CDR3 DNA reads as TGTGCCAGCAGCCAAGCGAGGCGGGGGGACCAATACAATGAGCAGTTCTTC. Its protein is CASSQARRGDQYNEQFF.

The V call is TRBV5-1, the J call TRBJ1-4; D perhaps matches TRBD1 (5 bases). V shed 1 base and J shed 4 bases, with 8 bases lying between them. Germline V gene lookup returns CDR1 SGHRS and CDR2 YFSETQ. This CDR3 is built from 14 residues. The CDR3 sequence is CASSLRGGNEKLFF. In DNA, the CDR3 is TGCGCCAGCAGCTTGAGGGGAGGTAATGAAAAACTGTTTTTT.

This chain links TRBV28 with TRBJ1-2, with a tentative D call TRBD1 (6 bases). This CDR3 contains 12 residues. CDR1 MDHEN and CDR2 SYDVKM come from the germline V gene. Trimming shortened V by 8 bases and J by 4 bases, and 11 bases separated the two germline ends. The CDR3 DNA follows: TGTGCCAGCCGGGACACATCCTATGGCTACACCTTC. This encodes CASRDTSYGYTF.

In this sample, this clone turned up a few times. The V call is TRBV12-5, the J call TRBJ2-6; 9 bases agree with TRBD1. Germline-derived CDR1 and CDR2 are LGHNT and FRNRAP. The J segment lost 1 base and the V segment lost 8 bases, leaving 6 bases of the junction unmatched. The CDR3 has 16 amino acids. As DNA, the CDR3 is TGTGCTAGTTCCGGGACAGGGATTTCTGGGGCCAACGTCCTGACTTTC. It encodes CASSGTGISGANVLTF.

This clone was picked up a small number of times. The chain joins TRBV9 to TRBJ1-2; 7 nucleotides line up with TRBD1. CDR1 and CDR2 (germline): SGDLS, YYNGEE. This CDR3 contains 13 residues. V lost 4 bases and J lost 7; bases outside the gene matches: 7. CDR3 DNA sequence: TGTGCCAGCAGCCCCGGAGGGGGCGCTGGCTACACCTTC. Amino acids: CASSPGGGAGYTF.

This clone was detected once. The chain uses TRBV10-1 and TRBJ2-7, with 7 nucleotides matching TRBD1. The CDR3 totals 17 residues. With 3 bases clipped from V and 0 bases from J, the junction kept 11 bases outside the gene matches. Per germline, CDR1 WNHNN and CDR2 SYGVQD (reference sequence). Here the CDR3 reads CASSEVVRAGGSYEQYF. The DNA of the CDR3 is TGCGCCAGCAGTGAAGTGGTGCGGGCAGGGGGCTCCTACGAGCAGTACTTC.

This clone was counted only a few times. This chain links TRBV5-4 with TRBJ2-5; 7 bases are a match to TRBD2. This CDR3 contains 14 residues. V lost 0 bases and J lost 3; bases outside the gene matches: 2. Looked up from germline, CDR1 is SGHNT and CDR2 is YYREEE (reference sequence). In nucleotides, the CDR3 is TGTGCCAGCAGCTTGGGGACTAGTGAAGAGACCCAGTACTTC. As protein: CASSLGTSEETQYF.

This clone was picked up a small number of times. In nucleotides, the CDR3 is TGTGCCAGCAGCTCCCTCGTGACAGGGTTTTACGAGCAGTACTTC. It specifies CASSSLVTGFYEQYF. The chain couples TRBV11-2 to TRBJ2-7, with 7 bases identical to TRBD1. Trimming took 4 bases from V and 4 from J; bases not matched to a gene: 10. Germline V gene lookup returns CDR1 SGHAT and CDR2 FQNNGV. This CDR3 comprises 15 residues.

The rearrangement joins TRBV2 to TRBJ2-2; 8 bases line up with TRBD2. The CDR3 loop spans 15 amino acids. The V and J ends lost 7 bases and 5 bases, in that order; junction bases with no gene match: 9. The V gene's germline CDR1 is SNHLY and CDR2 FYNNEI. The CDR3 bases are TGTGCCAGCACCGTCGGGGGGGCTGGGACCGGGGAGCTGTTTTTT. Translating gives CASTVGGAGTGELFF.

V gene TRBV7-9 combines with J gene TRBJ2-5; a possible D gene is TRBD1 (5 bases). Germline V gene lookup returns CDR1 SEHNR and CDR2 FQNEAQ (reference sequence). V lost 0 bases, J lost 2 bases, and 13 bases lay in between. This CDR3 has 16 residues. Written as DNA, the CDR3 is TGTGCCAGCAGCTTAGCGCGGCTGGACAAGCAAGAGACCCAGTACTTC. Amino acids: CASSLARLDKQETQYF.

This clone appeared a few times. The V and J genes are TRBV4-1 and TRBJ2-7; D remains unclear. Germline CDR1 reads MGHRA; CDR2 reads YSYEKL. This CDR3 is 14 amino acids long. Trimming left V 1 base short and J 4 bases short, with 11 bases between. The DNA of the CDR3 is TGCGCCAGCAGCCAAGTAAGGAGTTTATACGAGCAGTACTTC. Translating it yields CASSQVRSLYEQYF.

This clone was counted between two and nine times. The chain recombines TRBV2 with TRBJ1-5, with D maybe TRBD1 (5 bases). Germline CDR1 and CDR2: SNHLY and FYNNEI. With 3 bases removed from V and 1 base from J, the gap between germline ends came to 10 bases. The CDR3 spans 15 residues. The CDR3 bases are TGTGCCAGCAGTGAGGACAATGTGAGCAATCAGCCCCAGCATTTT. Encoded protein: CASSEDNVSNQPQHF.

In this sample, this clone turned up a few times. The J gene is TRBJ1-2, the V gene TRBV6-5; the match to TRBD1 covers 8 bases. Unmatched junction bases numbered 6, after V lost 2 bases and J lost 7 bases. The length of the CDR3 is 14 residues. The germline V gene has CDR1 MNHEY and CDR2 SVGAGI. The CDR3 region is CASSYLGTGGGYTF. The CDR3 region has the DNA TGTGCCAGCAGTTACCTTGGGACAGGTGGTGGCTACACCTTC.